This entry lists 8 T cell receptor beta chains sequenced from one sample in a study of CD8+ T cells in alopecia areata. Treatment here: oral pan-JAK inhibitor, 5-10 mg twice daily. Extraction of RNA preceded its reverse transcription into cDNA, which served as the sequencing template. Method: immunoSEQ multiplex PCR; TCRdb's copy keeps in-frame clones and lacks some. The repertoire holds approximately 300,000 clones, over 45% seen once, with 1.8% in the top ten. The sample consisted of CD4+ T cells sorted from blood, taken at week 24, from a patient treated with tofacitinib. These receptors all stem from a human donor with alopecia areata.

The genes are TRBV5-1 and TRBJ2-1, with 9 bases aligning to TRBD2. This CDR3 has 18 amino acids. CDR1 is SGHRS and CDR2 is YFSETQ in the germline V gene. V was clipped by 3 bases and J by 2 bases; unmatched bases: 12. The CDR3 DNA reads TGCGCCAGCAGCTCGGTCTCCGCGGGGGGGCTCACCTACAATGAGCAGTTCTTC. This encodes CASSSVSAGGLTYNEQFF.

The chain joins TRBV28 to TRBJ1-5; D not certain. Germline values: CDR1 MDHEN, CDR2 SYDVKM. CDR3 length: 15 residues. Between the trimmed V and J ends, which lost 5 bases and 0 bases, there was a span of 11 bases. The CDR3 DNA is TGTGCCAGCAGTCCCTCACTGTATAGCAATCAGCCCCAGCATTTT. Encoded protein: CASSPSLYSNQPQHF.

This rearrangement joins TRBV28 to TRBJ1-5; no reliable D call. This CDR3 comprises 12 residues. The germline V gene encodes CDR1 MDHEN and CDR2 SYDVKM. Trimming pared 5 bases from V and 1 base from J, leaving 3 bases between. The DNA for the CDR3 is TGTGCCAGCAGTGGGAGCAATCAGCCCCAGCATTTT. Encoded protein: CASSGSNQPQHF.

This clone came up a few times. The chain has TRBV7-2 and TRBJ2-1; D may be TRBD2 (5 bases). The CDR3 covers 12 residues. Deletions cut 5 bases from V and 10 bases from J, with 12 bases between. The germline V gene has CDR1 SGHTA and CDR2 FQGNSA. The CDR3: CASSPTRGEQFF. CDR3 sequence (DNA): TGTGCCAGCAGCCCGACGAGAGGGGAGCAGTTCTTC.

The gene calls are TRBV5-4 and TRBJ2-5; 10 bases are a match to TRBD2. CDR1 is SGHNT, CDR2 YYREEE, per germline (reference sequence). The CDR3 length is 13 residues. With V trimmed by 5 bases and J by 5 bases, 3 bases remained unmatched. CDR3 DNA: TGTGCCAGCAGACTAGCGGGGAAGGAGACCCAGTACTTC. It codes for CASRLAGKETQYF.

This clone came up a few times. The V call is TRBV2, the J call TRBJ2-7; no reliable D call. Trimming took 3 bases from V and 7 from J, leaving 13 bases between them. The CDR3 contains 13 residues. The V gene's germline CDR1 is SNHLY and CDR2 FYNNEI. CDR3 nucleotide sequence: TGTGCCAGCAGTGATCTCCCTTATACTGAGCAGTACTTC. Residues: CASSDLPYTEQYF.

This sequence joins TRBV30 and TRBJ1-4, with D possibly being TRBD1 (6 bases). The germline V and J ends were trimmed by 2 bases and 8 bases, with 9 bases remaining between them. This CDR3 comprises 12 residues. Germline V gene data show CDR1 as GTSNPN and CDR2 as SVGIG (reference sequence). CDR3 in amino acids: CAWSPGDEKLFF. The CDR3 coding sequence is TGTGCCTGGAGTCCAGGGGACGAAAAACTGTTTTTT.

The V and J genes are TRBV4-1 and TRBJ2-6, with D tentatively TRBD2 (5 bases). Trimming took off 0 bases at V and 4 bases at J, with 10 bases between the two ends. The CDR3 contains 16 residues. Per germline, CDR1 MGHRA and CDR2 YSYEKL. The CDR3 DNA reads as TGCGCCAGCAGCCAAGATATCGGGGTCGGGGCCAACGTCCTGACTTTC. Its protein is CASSQDIGVGANVLTF.